Listed below are T cell receptor beta chains from one sample, sequenced in a study of T-cell reconstitution after alpha-beta-depleted transplantation in children. A single record per CDR3 protein comes from TCRdb applying MiXCR to the PCR reads. The table has roughly 280,000 distinct CDR3 sequences, approximately 10% seen once. The sample consisted of peripheral blood, taken 180 days after TCRalphabeta/CD19-depleted stem cell transplant. Source of these receptors: a male patient between 2 and 9 years old who had a stem cell transplant for chronic granulomatous disease, so the T cells may come from the graft donor. CDR3s include the opening cysteine and the closing phenylalanine or tryptophan. A D gene is named only where the DNA matches it firmly. The size entry is marked missing in some rows and otherwise reads once, few, many or a size class.

J	size	V	D	CDR3	DNA
TRBJ2-1	many	TRBV7-3	TRBD2	CASSLMASGIFGEQFF	TGTGCCAGCAGCTTAATGGCTAGCGGGATATTCGGTGAGCAGTTCTTC
TRBJ1-2	many	TRBV5-1	.	CASSHQSYGYTF	TGCGCCAGCAGTCATCAATCCTATGGCTACACCTTC
TRBJ2-7	many	TRBV5-1	TRBD2	CASSLAGGMHEQYF	TGCGCCAGCAGCTTGGCCGGGGGGATGCACGAGCAGTACTTC
TRBJ2-2	many	TRBV24-1	TRBD1	CATSDFGQGPGELFF	TGTGCCACCAGTGATTTCGGACAGGGACCCGGGGAGCTGTTTTTT
TRBJ2-7	many	TRBV18	TRBD1	CASSPGRDRALYEQYF	TGTGCCAGCTCACCAGGTAGGGACAGGGCTTTATACGAGCAGTACTTC
TRBJ2-7	few	TRBV14	TRBD2	CASSLTSGGAYEQYF	TGTGCCAGCAGTCTGACTAGCGGGGGGGCTTACGAGCAGTACTTC
TRBJ2-5	many	TRBV24-1	.	CATSDRDFGETQYF	TGTGCCACCAGTGACAGGGATTTTGGGGAGACCCAGTACTTC
TRBJ2-1	many	TRBV20-1	.	CSATLGWYLDEQFF	TGCAGTGCTACTTTAGGATGGTACCTAGACGAGCAGTTCTTC
TRBJ2-5	few	TRBV7-8	TRBD1	CASSLNRGLGETQYF	TGTGCCAGCAGCTTAAACAGGGGGCTGGGGGAGACCCAGTACTTC
TRBJ2-1	.	TRBV6-1	.	CASRQTGYNEQFF	TGTGCCAGCAGGCAGACAGGCTACAATGAGCAGTTCTTC
TRBJ2-5	many	TRBV3-1	.	CASSQESPETQYF	TGTGCCAGCAGCCAAGAGTCCCCCGAGACCCAGTACTTC
TRBJ2-1	many	TRBV6-2/TRBV6-3	.	CASQGQPYNEQFF	TGTGCCAGCCAAGGCCAGCCCTACAATGAGCAGTTCTTC
TRBJ2-1	few	TRBV18	TRBD2	CASSPALAGAGEQFF	TGTGCCAGCTCACCAGCACTAGCGGGGGCGGGGGAGCAGTTCTTC
TRBJ2-7	many	TRBV20-1	TRBD1	CSANRQGYEQYF	TGCAGTGCGAACCGACAGGGGTACGAGCAGTACTTC
TRBJ2-3	many	TRBV5-1	.	CASSLVQGSADTQYF	TGCGCCAGCAGCTTGGTTCAGGGGTCGGCAGATACGCAGTATTTT
TRBJ2-5	many	TRBV4-1	.	CASSLIGAQETQYF	TGCGCCAGCAGCCTTATTGGAGCTCAAGAGACCCAGTACTTC
TRBJ2-7	few	TRBV19	.	CASSMGAEPHYEQYF	TGTGCCAGTAGTATGGGGGCGGAGCCACACTACGAGCAGTACTTC
TRBJ1-1	once	TRBV5-1	.	CASSLATGLMSTEAFF	TGCGCCAGCAGCTTGGCCACAGGGTTAATGAGCACTGAAGCTTTCTTT
TRBJ2-3	many	TRBV7-9	TRBD2	CASSSLAGHSTDTQYF	TGTGCCAGCAGCTCTCTAGCGGGACATAGCACAGATACGCAGTATTTT
TRBJ2-1	many	TRBV24-1	.	CATSATNRVYNEQFF	TGTGCCACCAGTGCCACCAATAGGGTGTACAATGAGCAGTTCTTC
TRBJ2-1	many	TRBV28	TRBD2	CASLSLTSGRSYNEQFF	TGTGCCAGTCTAAGCCTGACTAGCGGGAGATCCTACAATGAGCAGTTCTTC
TRBJ2-3	many	TRBV5-1	.	CASSWGDTQYF	TGCGCCAGCAGCTGGGGGGATACGCAGTATTTT
TRBJ2-2	many	TRBV9	.	CASERGQNTGELFF	TGTGCCAGCGAAAGGGGACAGAACACCGGGGAGCTGTTTTTT
TRBJ1-4	many	TRBV7-2	.	CASSGGAATNEKLFF	TGTGCCAGCAGCGGGGGCGCCGCAACTAATGAAAAACTGTTTTTT
TRBJ2-7	many	TRBV7-9	TRBD2	CASSAQTSGAPYEQYF	TGTGCCAGCAGCGCACAGACTAGCGGGGCCCCCTACGAGCAGTACTTC
TRBJ2-7	many	TRBV7-2	.	CASLGNLYEQYF	TGTGCGAGCTTAGGGAATCTCTACGAGCAGTACTTC
TRBJ2-3	many	TRBV29-1	.	CSVESSGFTDTQYF	TGCAGCGTTGAATCCAGCGGATTTACAGATACGCAGTATTTT
TRBJ2-1	many	TRBV7-2	.	CASSPVVGRTYNEQFF	TGTGCCAGCAGCCCAGTGGTAGGGAGGACTTACAATGAGCAGTTCTTC
TRBJ2-3	many	TRBV7-8	.	CASSRIISDTQYF	TGTGCCAGCAGCCGAATAATCAGTGATACGCAGTATTTT